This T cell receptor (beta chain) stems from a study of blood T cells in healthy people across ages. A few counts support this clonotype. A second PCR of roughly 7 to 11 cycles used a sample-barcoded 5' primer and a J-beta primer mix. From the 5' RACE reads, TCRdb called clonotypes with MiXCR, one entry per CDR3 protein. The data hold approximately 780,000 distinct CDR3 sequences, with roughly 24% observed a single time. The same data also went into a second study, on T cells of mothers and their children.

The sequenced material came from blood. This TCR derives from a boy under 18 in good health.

The CDR3 here is CASSLEGWRYEQYF. In DNA form, the CDR3 reads TGTGCCAGCAGTTTGGAGGGTTGGCGCTACGAGCAGTACTTC. This chain connects TRBV12-3 or TRBV12-4 to TRBJ2-5; possible D gene TRBD2, 6 bases. TRBJ2-7 explains the end of the DNA better; the J call may be wrong. The CDR3 has 14 amino acids.